This T cell receptor (beta chain) stems from a study of PD-1 blockade in classical Hodgkin lymphoma. The germline V gene has CDR1 SNHLY and CDR2 FYNNEI. After removal of 7 bases from V and 4 bases from J, the junction contained 7 bases not matched to a gene. The CDR3 extends over 14 amino acids. There was relapse after autologous stem cell transplantation in every patient, and there was variation in brentuximab vedotin exposure. TCRdb's copy holds only in-frame clones and misses some; the assay was immunoSEQ multiplex PCR. The table records 150,000 or so clones, around four fifths of them present only once.

The chain couples TRBV2 to TRBJ2-3; 8 nucleotides match TRBD2. The clonotype was recovered from a human donor with classical Hodgkin lymphoma. The sample consisted of peripheral blood mononuclear cells (PBMCs), taken before the second cycle of nivolumab. CDR3 nucleotide sequence: TGTGCCAGCAACCCGGGACTAGGTCCAGATACGCAGTATTTT. Protein product: CASNPGLGPDTQYF.